The sequence of this T cell receptor (beta chain) was determined in a study of blood T cell repertoires in COVID-19. Study-wide context: COVID-19 samples collected from the United States, Italy and Spain covered acute and convalescent phases. PBMCs, B-cell-depleted T cells, or T cells were the source of the cDNA or gDNA that made up the material.

In the source study's methods: Amplified reference gene primers provided the basis for estimating nucleated cell counts. Here immunoSEQ multiplex PCR was the method, and the copy in TCRdb shows in-frame clones only, minus some. From that table come the V and J calls and clone size; the DNA was used to work out D and trimming. Seen here are some 180,000 clones, about 80% observed once, and the top ten hold 4.5% to 6.5%. This CDR3 is built from 13 residues. Trimming stripped 5 bases from V and 4 bases from J, with 12 bases between. The germline V gene has CDR1 SGHVS and CDR2 FNYEAQ. The chain has TRBV7-6 and TRBJ2-7, with a weak D call TRBD2 (5 bases). Sequenced sample: PBMCs or T cells enriched from blood (not recorded which). This sequence originates from a woman aged 55-70 years with acute COVID-19. The CDR3 sequence: CASSRPPGYEQYF. DNA of the CDR3: TGTGCCAGCAGCCGGCCCCCGGGATACGAGCAGTACTTC.